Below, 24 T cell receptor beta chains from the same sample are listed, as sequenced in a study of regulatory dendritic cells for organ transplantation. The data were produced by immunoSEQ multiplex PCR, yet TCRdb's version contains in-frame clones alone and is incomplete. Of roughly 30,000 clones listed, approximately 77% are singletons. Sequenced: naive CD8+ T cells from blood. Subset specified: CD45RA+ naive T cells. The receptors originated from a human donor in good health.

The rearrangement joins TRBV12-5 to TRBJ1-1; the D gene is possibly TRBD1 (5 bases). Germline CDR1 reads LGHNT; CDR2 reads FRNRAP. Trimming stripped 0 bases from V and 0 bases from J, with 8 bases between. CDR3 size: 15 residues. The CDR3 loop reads CASGLVRQMNTEAFF. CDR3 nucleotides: TGTGCTAGTGGTTTGGTCCGACAGATGAACACTGAAGCTTTCTTT.

The CDR3 nucleotides are TGTGCCAGCAGCCCGGCGGGGACGCTTAAGTACGAGCAGTACTTC. It encodes CASSPAGTLKYEQYF. The chain combines TRBV7-9 with TRBJ2-7; D is perhaps TRBD2 (6 bases). The V gene's germline CDR1 is SEHNR and CDR2 FQNEAQ (reference sequence). Between the trimmed V and J ends, which lost 5 bases and 4 bases, there was a span of 18 bases. This CDR3 comprises 15 residues. The full variable domain, completed using reference TRBV7-9 and TRBJ2-7, is DTGVSQNPRHKITKRGQNVTFRCDPISEHNRLYWYRQTLGQGPEFLTYFQNEAQLEKSRLLSDRFSAERPKGSFSTLEIQRTEQGDSAMYLCASSPAGTLKYEQYFGPGTRLTVT.

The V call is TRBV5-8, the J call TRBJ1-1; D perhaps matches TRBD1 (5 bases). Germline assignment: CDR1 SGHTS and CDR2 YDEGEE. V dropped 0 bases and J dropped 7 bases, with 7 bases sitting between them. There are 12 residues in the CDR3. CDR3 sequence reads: CASSLGQLEAFF. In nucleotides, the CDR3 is TGTGCCAGCAGCTTGGGACAGCTTGAAGCTTTCTTT.

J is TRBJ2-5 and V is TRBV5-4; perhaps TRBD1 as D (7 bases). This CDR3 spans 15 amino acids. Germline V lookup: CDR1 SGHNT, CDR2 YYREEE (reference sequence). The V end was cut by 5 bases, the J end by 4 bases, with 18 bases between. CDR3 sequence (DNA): TGTGCCAGCAGGGAACTCGACAGGGAGGCAGAGACCCAGTACTTC. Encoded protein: CASRELDREAETQYF.

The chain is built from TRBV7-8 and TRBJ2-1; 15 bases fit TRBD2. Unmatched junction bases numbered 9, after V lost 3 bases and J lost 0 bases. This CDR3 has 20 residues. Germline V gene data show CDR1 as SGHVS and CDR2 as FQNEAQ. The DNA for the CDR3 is TGTGCCAGCAGCTTCCCCTCAGCGGGACTAGCGGGGGGCTCCTACAATGAGCAGTTCTTC. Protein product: CASSFPSAGLAGGSYNEQFF.

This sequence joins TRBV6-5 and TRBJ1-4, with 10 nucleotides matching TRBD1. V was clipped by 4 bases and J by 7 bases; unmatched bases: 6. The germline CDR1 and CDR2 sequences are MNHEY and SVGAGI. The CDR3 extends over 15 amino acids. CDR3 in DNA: TGTGCCAGCAGTTCACCCGGGACAGGGGTTGAAAAACTGTTTTTT. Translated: CASSSPGTGVEKLFF.

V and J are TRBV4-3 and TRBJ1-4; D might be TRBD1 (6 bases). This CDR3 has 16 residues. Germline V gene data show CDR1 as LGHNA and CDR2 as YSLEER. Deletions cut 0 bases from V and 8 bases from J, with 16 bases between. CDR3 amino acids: CASSQDRGQTMEKLFF. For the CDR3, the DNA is TGCGCCAGCAGCCAAGATCGTGGACAGACGATGGAAAAACTGTTTTTT.

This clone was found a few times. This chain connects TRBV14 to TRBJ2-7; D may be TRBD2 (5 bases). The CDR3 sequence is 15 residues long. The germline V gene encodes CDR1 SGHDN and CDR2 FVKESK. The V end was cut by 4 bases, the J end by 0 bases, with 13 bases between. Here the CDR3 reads CASSRGRRGSYEQYF. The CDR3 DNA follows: TGTGCCAGCAGCCGTGGTCGCCGGGGCTCCTACGAGCAGTACTTC.

Here the CDR3 reads CASSETSWKGAPETQYF. Written as DNA, the CDR3 is TGTGCCAGCAGTGAAACGTCGTGGAAGGGGGCGCCGGAGACCCAGTACTTC. The chain recombines TRBV6-1 with TRBJ2-5, with TRBD1 matching 7 bases. V gave up 2 bases and J gave up 5 bases; unmatched junction bases: 14. The CDR3 covers 17 residues. Germline assignment: CDR1 MNHNS and CDR2 SASEGT.

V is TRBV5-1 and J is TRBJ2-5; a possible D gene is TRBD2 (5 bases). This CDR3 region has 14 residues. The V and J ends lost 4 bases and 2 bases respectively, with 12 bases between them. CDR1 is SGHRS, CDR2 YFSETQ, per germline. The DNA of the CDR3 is TGCGCCAGCAGCCCGAGGGCCGTACAAGAGACCCAGTACTTC. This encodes CASSPRAVQETQYF. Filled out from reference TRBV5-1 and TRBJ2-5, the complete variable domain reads KAGVTQTPRYLIKTRGQQVTLSCSPISGHRSVSWYQQTPGQGLQFLFEYFSETQRNKGNFPGRFSGRQFSNSRSEMNVSTLELGDSALYLCASSPRAVQETQYFGPGTRLLVL.

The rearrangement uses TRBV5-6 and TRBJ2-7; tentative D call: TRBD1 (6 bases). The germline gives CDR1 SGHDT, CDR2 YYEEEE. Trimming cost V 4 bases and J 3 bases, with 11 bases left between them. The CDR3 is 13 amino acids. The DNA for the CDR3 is TGTGCCAGCAGCATAGAGGACAGCTACGAGCAGTACTTC. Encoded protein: CASSIEDSYEQYF.

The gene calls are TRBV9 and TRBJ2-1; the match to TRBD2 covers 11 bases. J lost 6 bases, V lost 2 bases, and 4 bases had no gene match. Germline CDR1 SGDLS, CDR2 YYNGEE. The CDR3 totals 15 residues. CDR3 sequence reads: CASSVSGGAGNEQFF. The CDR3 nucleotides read TGTGCCAGCAGCGTTAGCGGGGGGGCCGGCAATGAGCAGTTCTTC.

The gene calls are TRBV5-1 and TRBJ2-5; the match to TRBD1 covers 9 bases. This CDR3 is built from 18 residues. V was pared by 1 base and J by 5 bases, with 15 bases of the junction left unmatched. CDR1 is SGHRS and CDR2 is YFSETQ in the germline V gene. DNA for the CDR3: TGCGCCAGCAGCTTGATCTCAACCGGGACAGGGTTCTGGGAGACCCAGTACTTC. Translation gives CASSLISTGTGFWETQYF. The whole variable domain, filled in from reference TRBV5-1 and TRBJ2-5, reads KAGVTQTPRYLIKTRGQQVTLSCSPISGHRSVSWYQQTPGQGLQFLFEYFSETQRNKGNFPGRFSGRQFSNSRSEMNVSTLELGDSALYLCASSLISTGTGFWETQYFGPGTRLLVL.

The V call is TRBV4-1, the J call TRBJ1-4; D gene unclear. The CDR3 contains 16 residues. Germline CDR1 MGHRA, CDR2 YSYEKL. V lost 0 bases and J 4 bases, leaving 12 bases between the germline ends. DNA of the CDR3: TGCGCCAGCAGCCAAGATCGGGGAGGACTTAATGAAAAACTGTTTTTT. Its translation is CASSQDRGGLNEKLFF.

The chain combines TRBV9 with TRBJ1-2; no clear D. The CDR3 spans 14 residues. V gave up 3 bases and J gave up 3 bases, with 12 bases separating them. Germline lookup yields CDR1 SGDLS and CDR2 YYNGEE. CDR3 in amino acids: CASSGFAVDYGYTF. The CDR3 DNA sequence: TGTGCCAGCAGCGGCTTCGCGGTCGACTATGGCTACACCTTC.

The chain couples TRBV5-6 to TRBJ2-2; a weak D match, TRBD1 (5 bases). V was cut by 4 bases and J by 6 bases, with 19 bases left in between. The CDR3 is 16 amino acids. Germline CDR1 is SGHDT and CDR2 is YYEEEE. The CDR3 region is CASSIEPGLAAGELFF. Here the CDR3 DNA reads TGTGCCAGCAGCATCGAACCAGGGTTGGCCGCCGGGGAGCTGTTTTTT.

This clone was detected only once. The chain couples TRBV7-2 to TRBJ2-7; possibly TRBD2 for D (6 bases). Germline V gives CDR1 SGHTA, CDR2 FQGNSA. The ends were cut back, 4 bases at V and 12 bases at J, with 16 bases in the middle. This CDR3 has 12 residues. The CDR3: CASSSGDWKGYF. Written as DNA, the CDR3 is TGTGCCAGCAGCTCCGGGGACTGGAAGGGGTACTTC.

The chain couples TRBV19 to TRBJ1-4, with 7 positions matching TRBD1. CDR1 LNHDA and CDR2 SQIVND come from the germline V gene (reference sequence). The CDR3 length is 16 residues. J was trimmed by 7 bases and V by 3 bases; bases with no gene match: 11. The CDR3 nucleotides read TGTGCCAGTAGTATGTATCCTCGGACAGGAATTGAAAAACTGTTTTTT. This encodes CASSMYPRTGIEKLFF.

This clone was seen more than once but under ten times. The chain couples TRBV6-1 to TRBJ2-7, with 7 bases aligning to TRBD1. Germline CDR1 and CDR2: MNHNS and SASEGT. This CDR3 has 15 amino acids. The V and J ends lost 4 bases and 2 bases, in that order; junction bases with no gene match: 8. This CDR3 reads CASSGDSGPTYEQYF. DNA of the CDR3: TGTGCCAGCAGTGGGGACAGCGGACCGACCTACGAGCAGTACTTC.

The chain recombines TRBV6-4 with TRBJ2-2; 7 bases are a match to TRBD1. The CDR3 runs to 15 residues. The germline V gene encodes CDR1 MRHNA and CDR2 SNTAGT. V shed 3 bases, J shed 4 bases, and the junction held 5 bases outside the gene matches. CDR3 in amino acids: CASSENRGSTGELFF. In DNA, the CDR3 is TGTGCCAGCAGTGAAAACAGGGGAAGCACCGGGGAGCTGTTTTTT.

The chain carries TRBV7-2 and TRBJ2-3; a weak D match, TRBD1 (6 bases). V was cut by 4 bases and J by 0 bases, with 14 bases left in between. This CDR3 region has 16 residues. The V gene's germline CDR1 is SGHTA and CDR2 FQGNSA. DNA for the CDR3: TGTGCCAGCAGCTCCCCCGACAGGTTGAGCACAGATACGCAGTATTTT. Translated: CASSSPDRLSTDTQYF.

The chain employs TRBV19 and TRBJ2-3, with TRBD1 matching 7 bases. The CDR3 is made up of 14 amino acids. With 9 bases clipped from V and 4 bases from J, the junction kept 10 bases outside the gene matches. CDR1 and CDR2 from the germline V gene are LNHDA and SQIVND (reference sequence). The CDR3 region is CASHPEGAADTQYF. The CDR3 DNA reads TGTGCCAGCCATCCAGAGGGGGCCGCAGATACGCAGTATTTT.

The CDR3 here is CASSLDFRDNEQYF. DNA of the CDR3: TGTGCCAGCAGCTTAGATTTCAGGGACAACGAGCAGTACTTC. The V call is TRBV7-9, the J call TRBJ2-7; maybe TRBD1 (6 bases). CDR3 length: 14 residues. Per germline, CDR1 SEHNR and CDR2 FQNEAQ (reference sequence). Trimming cost V 1 base and J 5 bases, with 12 bases left between them. Using reference TRBV7-9 and TRBJ2-7 for the parts outside the CDR3, the full variable domain is DTGVSQNPRHKITKRGQNVTFRCDPISEHNRLYWYRQTLGQGPEFLTYFQNEAQLEKSRLLSDRFSAERPKGSFSTLEIQRTEQGDSAMYLCASSLDFRDNEQYFGPGTRLTVT.

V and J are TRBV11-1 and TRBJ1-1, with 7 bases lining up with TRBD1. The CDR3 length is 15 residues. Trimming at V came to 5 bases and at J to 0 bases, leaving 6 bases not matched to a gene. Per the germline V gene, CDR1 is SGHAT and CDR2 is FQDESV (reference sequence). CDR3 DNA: TGTGCCAGCAGCCCCCGGGGACAGCTGAACACTGAAGCTTTCTTT. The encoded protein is CASSPRGQLNTEAFF.